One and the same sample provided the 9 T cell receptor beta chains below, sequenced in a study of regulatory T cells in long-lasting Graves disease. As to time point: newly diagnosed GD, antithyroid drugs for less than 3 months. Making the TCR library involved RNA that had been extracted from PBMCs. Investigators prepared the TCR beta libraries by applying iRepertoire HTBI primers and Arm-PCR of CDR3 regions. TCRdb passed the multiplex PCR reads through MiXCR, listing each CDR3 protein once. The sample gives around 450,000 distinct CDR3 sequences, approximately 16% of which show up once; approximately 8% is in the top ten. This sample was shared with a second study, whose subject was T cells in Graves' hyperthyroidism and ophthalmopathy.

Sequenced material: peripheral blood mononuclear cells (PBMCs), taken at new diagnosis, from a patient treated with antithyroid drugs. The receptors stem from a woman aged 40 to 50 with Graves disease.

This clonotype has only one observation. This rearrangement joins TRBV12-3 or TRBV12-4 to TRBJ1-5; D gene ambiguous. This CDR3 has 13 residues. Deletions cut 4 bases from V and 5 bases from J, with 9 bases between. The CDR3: CASSSSEDQPQHF. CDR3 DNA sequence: TGTGCCAGCAGTTCCTCTGAGGATCAGCCCCAGCATTTT.

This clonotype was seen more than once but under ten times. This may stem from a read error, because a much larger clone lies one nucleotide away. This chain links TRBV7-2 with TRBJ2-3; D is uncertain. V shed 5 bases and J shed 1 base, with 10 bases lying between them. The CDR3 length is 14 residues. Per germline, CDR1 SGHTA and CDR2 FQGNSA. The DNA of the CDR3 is TGTACCAGCAGCCGCCTTGACCGCACAGATACGCAGTATTTT. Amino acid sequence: CTSSRLDRTDTQYF.

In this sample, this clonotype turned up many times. Here the CDR3 reads CASSATLPSANEKLFF. The CDR3 DNA follows: TGTGCCAGTAGTGCGACCCTACCCTCGGCTAATGAAAAACTGTTTTTT. This chain uses TRBV19 with TRBJ1-4; D remains ambiguous. Germline V CDR1 and CDR2: LNHDA, SQIVND (reference sequence). This CDR3 has 16 residues. The germline V and J ends were trimmed by 5 bases and 3 bases, with 16 bases remaining between them.

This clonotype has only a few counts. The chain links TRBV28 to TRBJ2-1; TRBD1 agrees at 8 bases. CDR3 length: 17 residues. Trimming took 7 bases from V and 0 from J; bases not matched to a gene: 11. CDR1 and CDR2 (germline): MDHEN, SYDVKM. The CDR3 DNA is TGTGCCAGCATTCCACCCAACAGGGGGAGCTCCTACAATGAGCAGTTCTTC. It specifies CASIPPNRGSSYNEQFF.

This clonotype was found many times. The CDR3 spells CASRPEGAGYNSPLHF. As DNA, the CDR3 is TGTGCCAGCAGACCTGAGGGGGCCGGCTATAATTCACCCCTCCACTTT. V gene TRBV27 combines with J gene TRBJ1-6; 7 bases are a match to TRBD1. In germline, CDR1 is MNHEY, CDR2 SMNVEV (reference sequence). J was trimmed by 3 bases and V by 6 bases; bases with no gene match: 8. This CDR3 contains 16 residues.

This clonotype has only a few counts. CDR3 nucleotides: TGTGCCAGCAGTTTCAGCCTAGCGGGAGATCTAGGTTACAATGAGCAGTTCTTC. Translation gives CASSFSLAGDLGYNEQFF. The J gene is TRBJ2-1, the V gene TRBV12-3 or TRBV12-4; the match to TRBD2 covers 10 bases. The V and J ends lost 3 bases and 4 bases, in that order; junction bases with no gene match: 12. This CDR3 spans 18 amino acids.

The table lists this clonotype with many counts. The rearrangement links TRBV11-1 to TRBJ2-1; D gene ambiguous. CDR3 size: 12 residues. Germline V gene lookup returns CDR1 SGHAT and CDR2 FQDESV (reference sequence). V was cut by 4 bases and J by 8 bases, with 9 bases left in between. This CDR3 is CASSSPLDEQFF. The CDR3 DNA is TGTGCCAGCAGCTCTCCGTTAGATGAGCAGTTCTTC. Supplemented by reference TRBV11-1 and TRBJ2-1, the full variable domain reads EAEVAQSPRYKITEKSQAVAFWCDPISGHATLYWYRQILGQGPELLVQFQDESVVDDSQLPKDRFSAERLKGVDSTLKIQPAELGDSAMYLCASSSPLDEQFFGPGTRLTVL.

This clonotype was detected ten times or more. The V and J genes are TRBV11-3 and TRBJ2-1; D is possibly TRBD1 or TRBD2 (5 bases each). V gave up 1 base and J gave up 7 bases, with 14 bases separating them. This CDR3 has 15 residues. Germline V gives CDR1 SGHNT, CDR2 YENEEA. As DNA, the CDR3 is TGTGCCAGCAGCTTAGGGTTTGTTGGGGGTAATGAGCAGTTCTTC. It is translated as CASSLGFVGGNEQFF.

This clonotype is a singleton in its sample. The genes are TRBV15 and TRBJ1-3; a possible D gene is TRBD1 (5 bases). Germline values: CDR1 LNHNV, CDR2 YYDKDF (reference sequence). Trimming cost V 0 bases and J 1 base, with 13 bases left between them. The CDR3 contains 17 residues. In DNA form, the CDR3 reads TGTGCCACCAGCAGAGATCAGTCTGGGGGGTCTGGAAACACCATATATTTT. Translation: CATSRDQSGGSGNTIYF.